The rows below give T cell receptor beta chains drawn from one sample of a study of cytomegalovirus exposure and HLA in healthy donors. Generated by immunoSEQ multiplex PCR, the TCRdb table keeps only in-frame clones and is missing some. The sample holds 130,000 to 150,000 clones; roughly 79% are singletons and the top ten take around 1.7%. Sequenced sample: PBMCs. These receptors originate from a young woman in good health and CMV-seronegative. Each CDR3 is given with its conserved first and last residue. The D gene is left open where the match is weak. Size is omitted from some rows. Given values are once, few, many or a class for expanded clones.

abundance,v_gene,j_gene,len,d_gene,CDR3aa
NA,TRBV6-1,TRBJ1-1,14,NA,CASSEADTPARAFF
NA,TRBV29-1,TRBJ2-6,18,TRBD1,CSVLKRTGVPSGANVLTF
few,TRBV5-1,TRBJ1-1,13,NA,CASSLVVNTEAFF
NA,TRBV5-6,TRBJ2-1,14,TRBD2,CASSFPGLAREQFF
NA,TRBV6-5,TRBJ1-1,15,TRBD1,CASRRDRDENTEAFF
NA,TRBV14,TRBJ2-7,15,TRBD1,CASSHFGTDLYEQYF
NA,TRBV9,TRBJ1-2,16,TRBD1,CASSLQPGQGSWGYTF
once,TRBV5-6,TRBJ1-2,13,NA,CASYRGGDYGYTF
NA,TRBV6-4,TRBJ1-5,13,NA,CASSVQEGQPQHF
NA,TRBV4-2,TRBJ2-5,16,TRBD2,CASSQASGGAGETQYF
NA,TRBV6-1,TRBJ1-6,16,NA,CASSDNTAIFNSPLHF
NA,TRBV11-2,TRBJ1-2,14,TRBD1,CASSPPGQYYGYTF
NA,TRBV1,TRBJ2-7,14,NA,CTSSAGPSSYEQYF
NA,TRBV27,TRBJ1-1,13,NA,CASSLLQSTEAFF
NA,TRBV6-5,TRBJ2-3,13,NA,CASVRLGADTQYF
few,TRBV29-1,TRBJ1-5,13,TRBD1,CSVGQGGNQPQHF
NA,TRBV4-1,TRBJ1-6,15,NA,CASSQRTEDNSPLHF
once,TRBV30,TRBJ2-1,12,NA,CAWRMGGHEQFF
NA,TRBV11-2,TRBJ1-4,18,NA,CASSLEHTGISTNEKLFF
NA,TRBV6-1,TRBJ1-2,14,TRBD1,CASSEMWTGGGYTF
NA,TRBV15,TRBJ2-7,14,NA,CATSRSGQFREQYF
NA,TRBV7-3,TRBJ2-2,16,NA,CASSPRGGANTGELFF
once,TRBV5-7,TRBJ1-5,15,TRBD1,CASSLGQGAKQPQHF
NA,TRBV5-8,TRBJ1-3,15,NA,CASSFDSGSGNTIYF
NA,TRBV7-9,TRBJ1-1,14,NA,CASSLKEAGTEAFF
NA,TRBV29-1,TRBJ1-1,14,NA,CSVAITGGNTEAFF
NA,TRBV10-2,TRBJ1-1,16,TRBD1,CASSDPAGQGPTEAFF
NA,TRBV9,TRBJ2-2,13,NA,CASSVESAGELFF
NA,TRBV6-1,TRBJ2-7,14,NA,CASSFDRNPTEQYF
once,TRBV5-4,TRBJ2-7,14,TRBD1,CASSSGTGAYEQYF
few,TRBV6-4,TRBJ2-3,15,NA,CASSDSDSPTDTQYF
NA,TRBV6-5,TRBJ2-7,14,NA,CASSSSTGGYEQYF
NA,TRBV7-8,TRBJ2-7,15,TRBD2,CASSLEAGGPYEQYF
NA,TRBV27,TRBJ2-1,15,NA,CASGRTTTSYNEQFF
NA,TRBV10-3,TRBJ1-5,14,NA,CAISDSVSNQPQHF
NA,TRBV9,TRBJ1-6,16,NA,CASSANGPSPGSPLHF
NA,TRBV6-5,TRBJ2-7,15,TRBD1,CASSSTGEIYYEQYF
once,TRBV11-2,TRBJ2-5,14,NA,CASSGWGETKTQYF
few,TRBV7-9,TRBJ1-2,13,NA,CASSLAGQSGYTF
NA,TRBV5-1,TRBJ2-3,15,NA,CATSGTRPGTDTQYF
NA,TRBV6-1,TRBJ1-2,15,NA,CASSEAHGGLWGYTF
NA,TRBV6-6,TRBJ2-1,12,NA,CASSPTYNEQFF
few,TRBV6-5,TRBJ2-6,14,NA,CASSDISGANVLTF
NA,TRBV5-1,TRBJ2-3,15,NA,CASSLVRGSTDTQYF